The 10 T cell receptor beta chains listed next were all sequenced from one sample in a study of naive and memory T cell subsets. Two oligonucleotides, mixed equimolar, formed the beta constant-region primer covering TRBC1 and TRBC2. Ligated cDNA was amplified by four rounds of PCR with nested alpha and beta constant-region primers and SP2. TCRdb redid the calling of the UMI-ligation and nested PCR reads with MiXCR, one entry per CDR3 protein. The sample holds around 130,000 distinct CDR3 sequences, around a third seen once. The sample was central memory CD4+ T cells from blood. These TCRs come from a human donor in good health.

This chain links TRBV29-1 with TRBJ2-1; the D gene is possibly TRBD2 (6 bases). The length of the CDR3 is 14 residues. V was trimmed by 6 bases and J by 0 bases, leaving 12 bases between them. Germline V gene data show CDR1 as SQVTM and CDR2 as ANQGSEA. In DNA form, the CDR3 reads TGCAGCGTCCAACCGGGACTCTCCTACAATGAGCAGTTCTTC. This codes for CSVQPGLSYNEQFF.

This clonotype was seen a few times. This rearrangement joins TRBV28 to TRBJ2-1, with D possibly being TRBD1 (6 bases). Germline CDR1 is MDHEN and CDR2 is SYDVKM. There are 16 residues in the CDR3. V dropped 5 bases and J dropped 5 bases, with 19 bases sitting between them. DNA of the CDR3: TGTGCCAGCAGTCGCCATGGCGGAAAGGGGGACAATGAGCAGTTCTTC. This translates into CASSRHGGKGDNEQFF. The variable domain in full, with the rest retrieved from reference TRBV28 and TRBJ2-1, is DVKVTQSSRYLVKRTGEKVFLECVQDMDHENMFWYRQDPGLGLRLIYFSYDVKMKEKGDIPEGYSVSREKKERFSLILESASTNQTSMYLCASSRHGGKGDNEQFFGPGTRLTVL.

This clonotype has just one count. The V and J genes are TRBV6-5 and TRBJ2-7, with a possible D match to TRBD2 (7 bases). The CDR3 totals 15 residues. V lost 6 bases, J lost 0 bases, and 15 bases lay in between. Germline V gene sequence: CDR1 MNHEY, CDR2 SVGAGI. CDR3 DNA sequence: TGTGCCAGCAGCAGAGGGGGGGTGGGCTCCTACGAGCAGTACTTC. Its protein is CASSRGGVGSYEQYF.

The table lists this clonotype with a few counts. V usage is TRBV2 and J usage is TRBJ1-1; no clear D. The CDR3 extends over 12 amino acids. Looked up from germline, CDR1 is SNHLY and CDR2 is FYNNEI. V was pared by 8 bases and J by 8 bases, with 15 bases between. CDR3 in amino acids: CASGQRSDEAFF. Here the CDR3 DNA reads TGTGCCAGCGGTCAACGGTCCGACGAAGCTTTCTTT.

The chain is built from TRBV29-1 and TRBJ2-1; 11 bases align to TRBD2. With V trimmed by 4 bases and J by 3 bases, 5 bases remained unmatched. Germline values: CDR1 SQVTM, CDR2 ANQGSEA. The CDR3 contains 15 residues. CDR3 nucleotides: TGCAGCGTTGTACCCACTAGCGGGAGCTACAATGAGCAGTTCTTC. It is translated as CSVVPTSGSYNEQFF.

This clonotype has ten or more counts. The chain is built from TRBV10-3 and TRBJ2-7, with D unresolved. V was clipped by 10 bases and J by 3 bases, with 13 bases between them. Germline V lookup: CDR1 ENHRY, CDR2 SYGVKD. The CDR3 spans 12 residues. The CDR3 here is CATRSASYEQYF. CDR3 sequence (DNA): TGTGCCACCCGTTCGGCAAGCTACGAGCAGTACTTC.

The CDR3: CSAAGRRANEQFF. CDR3 DNA sequence: TGCAGCGCCGCCGGTCGTAGAGCCAATGAGCAGTTCTTC. This chain joins TRBV29-1 and TRBJ2-1, with no clear D. V lost 7 bases to trimming and J lost 6 bases, with 16 bases between them. Germline CDR1 SQVTM, CDR2 ANQGSEA. The CDR3 loop spans 13 amino acids.

This sequence joins TRBV20-1 and TRBJ2-7, with 12 bases identical to TRBD2. J gave up 3 bases and V 0 bases, and 6 bases lay outside the gene matches. Germline V gene data show CDR1 as DFQATT and CDR2 as SNEGSKA (reference sequence). The CDR3 runs to 16 residues. CDR3 nucleotides: TGCAGTGCTAGAGATCGCCTAGCGGGAGGGCGCTACGAGCAGTACTTC. Residues: CSARDRLAGGRYEQYF.

The chain couples TRBV19 to TRBJ1-1, with 7 nucleotides matching TRBD1. CDR1 LNHDA and CDR2 SQIVND come from the germline V gene (reference sequence). The CDR3 is made up of 13 amino acids. V was pared by 3 bases and J by 5 bases, with 3 bases of the junction left unmatched. In DNA form, the CDR3 reads TGTGCCAGTAGTATCTCCAGGGGGACTGAAGCTTTCTTT. Encoded protein: CASSISRGTEAFF. Together with reference TRBV19 and TRBJ1-1, the CDR3 gives the full variable domain: DGGITQSPKYLFRKEGQNVTLSCEQNLNHDAMYWYRQDPGQGLRLIYYSQIVNDFQKGDIAEGYSVSREKKESFPLTVTSAQKNPTAFYLCASSISRGTEAFFGQGTRLTVV.

The chain combines TRBV29-1 with TRBJ2-5, with 9 bases identical to TRBD2. Germline CDR1 SQVTM, CDR2 ANQGSEA. After removal of 3 bases from V and 7 bases from J, the junction contained 3 bases not matched to a gene. The CDR3 is 12 residues long. The CDR3: CSVEAGGVTQYF. The CDR3 bases are TGCAGCGTTGAGGCGGGAGGGGTGACCCAGTACTTC.